This T cell receptor beta chain stems from a study of T cells in Graves' hyperthyroidism and ophthalmopathy. Study in general: Before treatment of any kind, peripheral blood was taken at initial diagnosis. Study-wide findings and caveats: Separating ophthalmopathy from stable hyperthyroidism was achieved by a 13 V-J model.

Amplification of TCR beta CDR3 regions used RNA as the template. The HTBI primer set drove a first-round RT-PCR of the TCR CDR3. From the multiplex PCR reads, TCRdb called clonotypes with MiXCR, one entry per CDR3 protein. The table includes more than 350,000 distinct CDR3 sequences, about 18% detected once. Germline CDR1 and CDR2: MDHEN and SYDVKM. The CDR3 has 13 residues. The germline V and J ends were trimmed by 5 bases and 3 bases, with 10 bases remaining between them. To note about this clonotype: Antigen unknown.

Sequencing was done on a sample of blood. The sequence was collected from a woman aged 30 to 39 with Graves' hyperthyroidism that later progressed to Graves' ophthalmopathy. The chain joins TRBV28 to TRBJ1-2; D not resolved. CDR3 in DNA: TGTGCCAGCAGTAAGGGATGGGACTATGGCTACACCTTC. This sequence encodes CASSKGWDYGYTF.